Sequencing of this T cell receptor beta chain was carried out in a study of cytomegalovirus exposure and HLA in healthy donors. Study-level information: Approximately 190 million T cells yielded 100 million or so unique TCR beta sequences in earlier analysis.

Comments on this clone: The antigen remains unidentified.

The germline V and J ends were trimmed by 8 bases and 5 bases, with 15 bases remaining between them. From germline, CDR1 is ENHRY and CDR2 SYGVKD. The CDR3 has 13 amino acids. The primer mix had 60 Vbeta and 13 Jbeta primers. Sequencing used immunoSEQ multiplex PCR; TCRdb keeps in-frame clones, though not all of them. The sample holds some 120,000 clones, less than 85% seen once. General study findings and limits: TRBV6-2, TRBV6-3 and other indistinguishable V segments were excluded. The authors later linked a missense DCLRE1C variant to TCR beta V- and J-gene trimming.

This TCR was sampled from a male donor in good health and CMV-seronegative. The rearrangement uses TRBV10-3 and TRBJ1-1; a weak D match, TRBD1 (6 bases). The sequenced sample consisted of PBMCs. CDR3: CAIRPGRGTEAFF. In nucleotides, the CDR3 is TGTGCCATCCGGCCCGGGAGGGGGACTGAAGCTTTCTTT.